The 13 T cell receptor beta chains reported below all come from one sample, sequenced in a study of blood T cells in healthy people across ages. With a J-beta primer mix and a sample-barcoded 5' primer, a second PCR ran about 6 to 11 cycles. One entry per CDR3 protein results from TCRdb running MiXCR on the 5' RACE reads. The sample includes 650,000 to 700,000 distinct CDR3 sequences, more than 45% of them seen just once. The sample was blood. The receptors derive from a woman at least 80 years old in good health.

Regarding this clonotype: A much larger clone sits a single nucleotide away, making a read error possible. CDR3 sequence (DNA): TGTGCCAGCAGTGAAGCGGGGGGGCAAACCTACAATGAGCAGTACTTC. As protein: CASSEAGGQTYNEQYF. The gene calls are TRBV2 and TRBJ2-1, with D tentatively TRBD2 (7 bases). With the DNA end fitting TRBJ2-7 better, the J assignment may be wrong. Looked up from germline, CDR1 is SNHLY and CDR2 is FYNNEI. CDR3 length equals 16 residues.

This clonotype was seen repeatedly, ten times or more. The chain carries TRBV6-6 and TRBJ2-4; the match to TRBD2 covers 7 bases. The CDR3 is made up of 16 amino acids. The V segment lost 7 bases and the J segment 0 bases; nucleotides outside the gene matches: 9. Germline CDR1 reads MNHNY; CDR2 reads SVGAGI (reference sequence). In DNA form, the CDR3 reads TGTGCCAGCACCACTGGGACTAACTTAGCCAAAAACATTCAGTACTTC. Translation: CASTTGTNLAKNIQYF.

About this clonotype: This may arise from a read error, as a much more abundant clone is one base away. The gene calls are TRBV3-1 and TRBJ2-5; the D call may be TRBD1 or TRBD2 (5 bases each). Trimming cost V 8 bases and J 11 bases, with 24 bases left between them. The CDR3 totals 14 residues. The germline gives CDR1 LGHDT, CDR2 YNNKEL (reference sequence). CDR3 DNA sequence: TGTGCCAGCTCCCAGGACGGGGCGGACGATAAGCAGTACTTC. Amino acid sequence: CASSQDGADDKQYF.

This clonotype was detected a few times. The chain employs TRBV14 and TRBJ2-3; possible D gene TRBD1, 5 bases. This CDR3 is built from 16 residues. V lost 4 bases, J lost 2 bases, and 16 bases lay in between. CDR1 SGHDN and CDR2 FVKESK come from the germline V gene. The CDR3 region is CASSPSGAGFTDTQYF. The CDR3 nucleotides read TGTGCCAGCAGCCCAAGTGGGGCAGGATTCACAGATACGCAGTATTTT.

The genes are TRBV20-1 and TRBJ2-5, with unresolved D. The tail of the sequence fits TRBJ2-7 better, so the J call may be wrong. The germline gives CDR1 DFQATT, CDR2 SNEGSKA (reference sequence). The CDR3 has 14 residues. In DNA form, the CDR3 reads TGCAGTGCTAGAGATCTGACCAACCTGGGCGAGCAGTACTTC. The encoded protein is CSARDLTNLGEQYF.

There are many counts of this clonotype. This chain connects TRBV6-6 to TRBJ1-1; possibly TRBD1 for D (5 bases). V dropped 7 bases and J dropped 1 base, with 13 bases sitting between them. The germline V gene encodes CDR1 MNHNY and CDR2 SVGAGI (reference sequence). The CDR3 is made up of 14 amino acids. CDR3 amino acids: CASNPGTGNTEAFF. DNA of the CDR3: TGTGCCAGCAACCCCGGGACGGGGAACACTGAAGCTTTCTTT.

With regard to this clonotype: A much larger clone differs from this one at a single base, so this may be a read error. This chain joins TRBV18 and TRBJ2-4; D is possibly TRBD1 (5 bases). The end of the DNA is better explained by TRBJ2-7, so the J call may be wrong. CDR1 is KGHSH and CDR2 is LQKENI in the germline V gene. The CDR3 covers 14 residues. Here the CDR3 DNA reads TGTGCCAGCTCACCAGGGGCAAGCTTGTACGAGCAGTACTTC. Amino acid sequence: CASSPGASLYEQYF.

The CDR3 nucleotides are TGTGCCAGCAGTGTGTACGCAGGGGCCTACGAGCAGTACTTC. Translated, it gives CASSVYAGAYEQYF. The chain combines TRBV28 with TRBJ2-7; D might be TRBD1 (6 bases). Germline assignment: CDR1 MDHEN and CDR2 SYDVKM. V lost 5 bases and J 2 bases, leaving 13 bases between the germline ends. This CDR3 region has 14 residues.

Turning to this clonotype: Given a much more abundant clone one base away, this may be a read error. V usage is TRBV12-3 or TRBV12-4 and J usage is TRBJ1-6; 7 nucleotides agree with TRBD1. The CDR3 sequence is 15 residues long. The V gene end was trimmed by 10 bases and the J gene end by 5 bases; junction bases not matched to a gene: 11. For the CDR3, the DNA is TGTGCCAACAGCCGACCGACAGGGAATAATTCACCCCTCCACTTT. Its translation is CANSRPTGNNSPLHF.

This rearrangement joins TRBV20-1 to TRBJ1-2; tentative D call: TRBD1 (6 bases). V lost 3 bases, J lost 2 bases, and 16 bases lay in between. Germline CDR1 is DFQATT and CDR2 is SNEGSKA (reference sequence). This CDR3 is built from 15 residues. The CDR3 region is CSARMGGAFNYGYTF. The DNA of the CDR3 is TGCAGTGCTAGGATGGGGGGGGCATTCAACTATGGCTACACCTTC.

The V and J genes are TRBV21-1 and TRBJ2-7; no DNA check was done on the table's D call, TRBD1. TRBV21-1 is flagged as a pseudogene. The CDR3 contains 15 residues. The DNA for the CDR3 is TGTGCCAGCAGCAAAGGTGGGCAGGGGAATTACGAGCAGTACTTC. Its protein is CASSKGGQGNYEQYF.

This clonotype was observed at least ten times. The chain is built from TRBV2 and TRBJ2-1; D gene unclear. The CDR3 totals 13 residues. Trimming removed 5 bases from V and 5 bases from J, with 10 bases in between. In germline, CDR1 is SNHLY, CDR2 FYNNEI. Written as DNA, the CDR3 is TGTGCCAGCAGTTGGACGGCTAACAATGAGCAGTTCTTC. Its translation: CASSWTANNEQFF.

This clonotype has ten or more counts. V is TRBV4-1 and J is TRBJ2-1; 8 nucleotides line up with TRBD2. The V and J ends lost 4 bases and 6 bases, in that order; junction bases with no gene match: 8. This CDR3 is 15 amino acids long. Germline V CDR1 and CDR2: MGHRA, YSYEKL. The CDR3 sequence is CASSPIAGTINEQFF. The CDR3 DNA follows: TGCGCCAGCAGCCCTATAGCGGGGACCATCAATGAGCAGTTCTTC.